This record concerns one T cell receptor (beta chain) sequence. Antigen specificity is unknown. These data belong to a study of identical twins. Whole-study results and caveats: Abundant cord blood beta clonotypes carried fewer insertions; memory repertoires showed none.

A single record per CDR3 protein comes from TCRdb applying MiXCR to the 5' RACE reads. The profile shows approximately 620,000 distinct CDR3 sequences, approximately 9% of them singletons. The CDR3 sequence is 17 residues long. The V end was cut by 0 bases, the J end by 2 bases, with 16 bases between. The germline V gene has CDR1 MGHRA and CDR2 YSYEKL. This sample also belongs to another study, concerning yellow fever vaccine responses in identical twins.

This TCR was sampled from a woman aged 18-29 years in good health. The material sequenced was PBMCs. The rearrangement links TRBV4-1 to TRBJ2-5; a possible D gene is TRBD2 (7 bases). DNA of the CDR3: TGCGCCAGCAGCCAAGATCACGGGGGGCAGGGTCAAGAGACCCAGTACTTC. Amino acids: CASSQDHGGQGQETQYF.